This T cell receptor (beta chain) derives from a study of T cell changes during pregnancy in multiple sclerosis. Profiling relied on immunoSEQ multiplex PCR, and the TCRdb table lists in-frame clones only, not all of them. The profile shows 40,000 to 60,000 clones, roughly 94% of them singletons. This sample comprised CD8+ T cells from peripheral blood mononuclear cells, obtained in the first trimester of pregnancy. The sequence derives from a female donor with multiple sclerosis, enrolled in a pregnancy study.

In nucleotides, the CDR3 is TGTGCCAGCCGGGACTTCGGCTACGAGCAGTACTTC. It yields the protein CASRDFGYEQYF. The chain combines TRBV2 with TRBJ2-7; D might be TRBD2 (6 bases). The ends were cut back, 8 bases at V and 3 bases at J, with 11 bases in the middle. CDR1 is SNHLY and CDR2 is FYNNEI in the germline V gene. CDR3 size: 12 residues.